This T cell receptor beta chain came from a study of blood T cells in healthy people across ages. Background on the study: For every two T cells, template switching captured about one barcoded beta molecule.

Then a second PCR, running roughly 7 to 11 cycles, was carried out with a sample-barcoded 5' primer and a J-beta primer mix. TCRdb processed the 5' RACE reads anew with MiXCR; each CDR3 protein has one entry. The table lists around 870,000 distinct CDR3 sequences, under 30% of them singletons, with 17% in the top ten. This clonotype was detected ten times or more. They isolated at least 6 million PBMCs from each sample. Germline V gives CDR1 SGHRS, CDR2 YFSETQ. The CDR3 is 15 amino acids. V lost 4 bases and J lost 4; bases outside the gene matches: 8. The TCR was taken from a woman older than 75 in good health. Sequencing was carried out using blood. The chain carries TRBV5-1 and TRBJ2-5, with TRBD1 matching over 9 bases. The CDR3 coding sequence is TGCGCCAGCAGCCTGGGACAGGGATATCGAGAGACCCAGTACTTC. This gives the protein CASSLGQGYRETQYF.